This TCR beta chain appears in the sequencing data of a study of blood T cell repertoires in COVID-19. Turning to the study itself: Both acute and convalescent COVID-19 samples were obtained from the United States, Italy and Spain. The cDNA or gDNA used as material had been derived from T cells, B-cell-depleted T cells, or PBMCs.

The CDR3 sequence is 18 residues long. The junction had 13 bases not matched to a gene; V was cut back by 4 bases and J by 1 base. CDR1 is MGHRA, CDR2 YSYEKL, per germline. In the authors' methods: Amplification from reference gene primers served as the basis for estimated nucleated cell counts. Sequencing used immunoSEQ multiplex PCR; TCRdb keeps in-frame clones, though not all of them. The DNA was the basis for D and trimming; V, J and clone size are from that table. The sample records around 300,000 clones, around 80% being singletons. Specimen: peripheral blood. The chain combines TRBV4-1 with TRBJ2-4; 7 bases fit TRBD2. The origin of this receptor is a man younger than 45 with active or convalescent COVID-19. CDR3 bases: TGCGCCAGCAGCCGAGGGCTGGCTAGCGGTGAGGCCAAAAACATTCAGTACTTC. Translating it yields CASSRGLASGEAKNIQYF.